This T cell receptor beta chain was captured in a study of CD8+CD57+ T cells in acquired aplastic anemia. Study details: Average DNA yield from sorted CD4+ and CD8+ cells was about 3.2 ug.

As for this clonotype: Its antigen is currently unknown.

V lost 0 bases and J lost 0, with 3 bases in between. CDR1 SGDLS and CDR2 YYNGEE come from the germline V gene. The CDR3 is made up of 13 amino acids. Study findings and constraints: Overlap between patients and controls comprised roughly 28 CD8+ CDR3 sequences.

It was genomic DNA that served as the template for profiling TCR beta VDJ and CDR3. TCRdb re-called the reads through MiXCR, storing one row per CDR3 protein. Of a few hundred thousand distinct CDR3 sequences in the sample, under 80% were seen once. This receptor was obtained from a human donor in good health, serving as a control. The V and J genes are TRBV9 and TRBJ2-5, with no clear D. The sequencing input was sorted CD4+, CD8+, or CD8+CD57+ T cells (not recorded which) from PBMCs. Here the CDR3 DNA reads TGTGCCAGCAGCGTAGCCTACCAAGAGACCCAGTACTTC. Its protein is CASSVAYQETQYF.